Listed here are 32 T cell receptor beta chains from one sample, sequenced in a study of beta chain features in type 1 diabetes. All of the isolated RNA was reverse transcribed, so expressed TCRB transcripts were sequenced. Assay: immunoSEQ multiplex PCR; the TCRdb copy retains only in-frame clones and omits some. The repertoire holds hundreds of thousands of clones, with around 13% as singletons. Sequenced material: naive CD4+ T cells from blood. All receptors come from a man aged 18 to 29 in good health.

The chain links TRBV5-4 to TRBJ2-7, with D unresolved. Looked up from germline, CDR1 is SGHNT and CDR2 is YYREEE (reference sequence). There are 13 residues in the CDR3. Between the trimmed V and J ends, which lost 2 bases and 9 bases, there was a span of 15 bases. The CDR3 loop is CASSLGPSTGQYF. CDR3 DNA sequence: TGTGCCAGCAGCTTAGGCCCCAGCACGGGGCAGTACTTC.

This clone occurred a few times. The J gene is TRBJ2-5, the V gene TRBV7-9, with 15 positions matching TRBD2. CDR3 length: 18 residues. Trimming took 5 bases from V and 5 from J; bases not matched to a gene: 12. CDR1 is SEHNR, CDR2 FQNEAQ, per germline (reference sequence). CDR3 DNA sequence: TGTGCCAGCAGCAATAGGACTAGCGGGAGGGCCGTGGAGGAGACCCAGTACTTC. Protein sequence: CASSNRTSGRAVEETQYF.

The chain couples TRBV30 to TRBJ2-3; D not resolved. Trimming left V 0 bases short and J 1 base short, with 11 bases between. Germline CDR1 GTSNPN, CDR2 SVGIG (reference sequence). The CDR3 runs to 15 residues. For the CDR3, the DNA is TGTGCCTGGAGTGTATTTATGAGCGGCACAGATACGCAGTATTTT. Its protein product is CAWSVFMSGTDTQYF.

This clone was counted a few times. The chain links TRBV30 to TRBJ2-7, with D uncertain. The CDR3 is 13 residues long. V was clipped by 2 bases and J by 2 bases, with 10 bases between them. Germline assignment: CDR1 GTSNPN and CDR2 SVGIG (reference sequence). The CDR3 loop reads CAWSSFAAYEQYF. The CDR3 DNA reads TGTGCCTGGAGTAGCTTTGCTGCCTACGAGCAGTACTTC.

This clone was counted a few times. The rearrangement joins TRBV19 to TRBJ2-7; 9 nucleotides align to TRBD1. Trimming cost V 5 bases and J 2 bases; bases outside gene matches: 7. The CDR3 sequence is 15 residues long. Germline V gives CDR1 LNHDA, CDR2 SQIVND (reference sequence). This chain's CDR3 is CASSPRDRVPYEQYF. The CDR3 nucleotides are TGTGCCAGTAGTCCCCGGGACAGGGTACCCTACGAGCAGTACTTC.

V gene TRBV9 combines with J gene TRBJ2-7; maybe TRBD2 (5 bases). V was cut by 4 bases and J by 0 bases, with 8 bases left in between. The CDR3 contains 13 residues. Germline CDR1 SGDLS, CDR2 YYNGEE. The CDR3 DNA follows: TGTGCCAGCAGCCCCCGGGACTCCTACGAGCAGTACTTC. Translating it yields CASSPRDSYEQYF.

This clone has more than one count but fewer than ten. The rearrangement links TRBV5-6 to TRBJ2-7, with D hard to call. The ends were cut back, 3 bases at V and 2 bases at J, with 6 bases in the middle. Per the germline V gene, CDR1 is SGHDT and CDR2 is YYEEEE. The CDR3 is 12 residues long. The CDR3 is CASSSSAYEQYF. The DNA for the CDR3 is TGTGCCAGCAGCTCATCAGCCTACGAGCAGTACTTC.

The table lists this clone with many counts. The CDR3 protein is CSGTGQETQYF. The CDR3 DNA reads TGCAGCGGGACAGGCCAAGAGACCCAGTACTTC. The genes are TRBV29-1 and TRBJ2-5, with 7 bases fitting TRBD1. Per the germline V gene, CDR1 is SQVTM and CDR2 is ANQGSEA. V was clipped by 7 bases and J by 1 base; unmatched bases: 0. The CDR3 contains 11 residues. Variable domain in full (rest from reference TRBV29-1 and TRBJ2-5): SAVISQKPSRDICQRGTSLTIQCQVDSQVTMMFWYRQQPGQSLTLIATANQGSEATYESGFVIDKFPISRPNLTFSTLTVSNMSPEDSSIYLCSGTGQETQYFGPGTRLLVL.

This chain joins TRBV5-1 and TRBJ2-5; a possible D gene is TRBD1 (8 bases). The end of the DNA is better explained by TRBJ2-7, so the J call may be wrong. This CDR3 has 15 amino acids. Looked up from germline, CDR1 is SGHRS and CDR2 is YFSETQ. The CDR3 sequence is CASSMTGEGSYEQYF. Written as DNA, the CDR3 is TGCGCCAGCAGCATGACAGGGGAGGGGTCCTACGAGCAGTACTTC.

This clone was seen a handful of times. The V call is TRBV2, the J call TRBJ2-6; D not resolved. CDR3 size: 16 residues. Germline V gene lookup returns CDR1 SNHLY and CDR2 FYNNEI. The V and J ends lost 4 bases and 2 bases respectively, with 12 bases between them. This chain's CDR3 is CASSASRATGANVLTF. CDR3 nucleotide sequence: TGTGCCAGCAGTGCGTCCCGAGCTACTGGGGCCAACGTCCTGACTTTC.

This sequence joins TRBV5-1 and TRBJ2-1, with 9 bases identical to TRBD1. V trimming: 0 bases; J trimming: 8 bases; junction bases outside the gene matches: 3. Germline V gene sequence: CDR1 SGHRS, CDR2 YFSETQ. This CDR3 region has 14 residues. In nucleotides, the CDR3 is TGCGCCAGCAGCTTGGGGGACAGGGTCCATGAGCAGTTCTTC. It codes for CASSLGDRVHEQFF. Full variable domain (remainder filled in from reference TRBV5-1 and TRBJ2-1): KAGVTQTPRYLIKTRGQQVTLSCSPISGHRSVSWYQQTPGQGLQFLFEYFSETQRNKGNFPGRFSGRQFSNSRSEMNVSTLELGDSALYLCASSLGDRVHEQFFGPGTRLTVL.

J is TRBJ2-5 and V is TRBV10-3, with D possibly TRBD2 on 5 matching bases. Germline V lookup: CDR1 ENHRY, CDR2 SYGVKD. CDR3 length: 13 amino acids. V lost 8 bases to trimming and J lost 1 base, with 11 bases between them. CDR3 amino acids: CAIGERVQETQYF. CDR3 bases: TGTGCCATCGGCGAGAGGGTCCAAGAGACCCAGTACTTC.

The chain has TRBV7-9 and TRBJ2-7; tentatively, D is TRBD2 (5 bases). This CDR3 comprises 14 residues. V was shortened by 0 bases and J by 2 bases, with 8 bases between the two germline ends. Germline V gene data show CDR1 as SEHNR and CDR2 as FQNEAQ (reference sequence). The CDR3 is CASSLAGDTYEQYF. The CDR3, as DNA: TGTGCCAGCAGCTTAGCGGGAGACACCTACGAGCAGTACTTC. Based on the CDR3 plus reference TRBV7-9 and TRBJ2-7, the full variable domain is DTGVSQNPRHKITKRGQNVTFRCDPISEHNRLYWYRQTLGQGPEFLTYFQNEAQLEKSRLLSDRFSAERPKGSFSTLEIQRTEQGDSAMYLCASSLAGDTYEQYFGPGTRLTVT.

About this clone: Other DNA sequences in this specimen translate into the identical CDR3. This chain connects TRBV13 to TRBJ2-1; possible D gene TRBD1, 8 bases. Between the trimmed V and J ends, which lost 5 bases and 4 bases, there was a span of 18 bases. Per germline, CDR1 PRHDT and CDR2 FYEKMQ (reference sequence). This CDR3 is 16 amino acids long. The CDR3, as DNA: TGTGCCAGCAGCGTACAGGGGGGGTGGTCGTACAATGAGCAGTTCTTC. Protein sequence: CASSVQGGWSYNEQFF.

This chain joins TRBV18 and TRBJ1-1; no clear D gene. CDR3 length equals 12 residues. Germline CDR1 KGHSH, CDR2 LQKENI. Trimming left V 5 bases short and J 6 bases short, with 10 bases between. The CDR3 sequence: CASSRDEAEAFF. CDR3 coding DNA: TGTGCCAGCTCAAGAGACGAGGCTGAAGCTTTCTTT.

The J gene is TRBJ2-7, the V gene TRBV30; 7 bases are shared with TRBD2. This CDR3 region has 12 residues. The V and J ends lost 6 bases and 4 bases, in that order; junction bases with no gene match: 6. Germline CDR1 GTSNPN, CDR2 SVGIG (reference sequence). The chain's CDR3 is CACSPGGYEQYF. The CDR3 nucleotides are TGTGCCTGCTCCCCGGGGGGTTACGAGCAGTACTTC.

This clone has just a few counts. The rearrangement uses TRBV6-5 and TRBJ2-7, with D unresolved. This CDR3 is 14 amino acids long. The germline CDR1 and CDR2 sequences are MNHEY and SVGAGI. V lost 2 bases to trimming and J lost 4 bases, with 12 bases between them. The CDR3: CASSYKGGRYEQYF. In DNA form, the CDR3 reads TGTGCCAGCAGTTACAAAGGTGGCAGGTACGAGCAGTACTTC.

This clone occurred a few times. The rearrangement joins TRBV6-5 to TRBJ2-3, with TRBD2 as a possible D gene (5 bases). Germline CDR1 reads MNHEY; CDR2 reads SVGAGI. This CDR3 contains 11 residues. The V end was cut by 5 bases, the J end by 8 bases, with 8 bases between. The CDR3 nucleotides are TGTGCCAGCAGTGAAGGAGGTACGCAGTATTTT. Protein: CASSEGGTQYF.

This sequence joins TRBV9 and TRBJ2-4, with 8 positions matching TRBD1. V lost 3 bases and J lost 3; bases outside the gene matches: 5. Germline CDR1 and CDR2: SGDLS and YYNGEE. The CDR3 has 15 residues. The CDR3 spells CASSATGVGKNIQYF. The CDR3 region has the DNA TGTGCCAGCAGCGCGACAGGGGTAGGCAAAAACATTCAGTACTTC. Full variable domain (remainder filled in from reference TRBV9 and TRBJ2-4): DSGVTQTPKHLITATGQRVTLRCSPRSGDLSVYWYQQSLDQGLQFLIQYYNGEERAKGNILERFSAQQFPDLHSELNLSSLELGDSALYFCASSATGVGKNIQYFGAGTRLSVL.

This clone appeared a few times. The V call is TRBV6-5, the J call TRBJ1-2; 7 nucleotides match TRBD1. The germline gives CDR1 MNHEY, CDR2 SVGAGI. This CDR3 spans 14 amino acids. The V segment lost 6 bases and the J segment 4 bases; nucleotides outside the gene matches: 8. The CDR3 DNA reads TGTGCCAGCAGGTCTACCGGGACAGCCTATGGCTACACCTTC. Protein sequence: CASRSTGTAYGYTF.

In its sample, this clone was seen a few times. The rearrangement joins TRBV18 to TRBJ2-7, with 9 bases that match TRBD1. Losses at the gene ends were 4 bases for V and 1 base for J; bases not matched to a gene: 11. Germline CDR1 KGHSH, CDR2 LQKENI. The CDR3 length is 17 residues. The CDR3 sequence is CASSHNAGTGRSYEQYF. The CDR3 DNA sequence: TGTGCCAGCTCACACAACGCCGGGACAGGGAGGTCCTACGAGCAGTACTTC.

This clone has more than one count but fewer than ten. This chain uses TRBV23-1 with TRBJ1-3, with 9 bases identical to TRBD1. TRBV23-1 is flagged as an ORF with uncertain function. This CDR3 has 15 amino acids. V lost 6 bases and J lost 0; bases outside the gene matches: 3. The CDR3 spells CASSRQGDSGNTIYF. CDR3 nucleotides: TGCGCCAGCAGCCGACAGGGGGACTCTGGAAACACCATATATTTT.

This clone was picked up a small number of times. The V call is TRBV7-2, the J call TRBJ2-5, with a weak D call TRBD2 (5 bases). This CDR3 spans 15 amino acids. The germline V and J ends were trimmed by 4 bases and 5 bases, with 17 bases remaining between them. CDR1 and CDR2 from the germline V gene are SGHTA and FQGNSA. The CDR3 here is CASSSTGLQRETQYF. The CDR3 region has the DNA TGTGCCAGCAGCTCCACTGGACTCCAACGGGAGACCCAGTACTTC. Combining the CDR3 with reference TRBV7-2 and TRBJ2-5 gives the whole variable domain GAGVSQSPSNKVTEKGKDVELRCDPISGHTALYWYRQSLGQGLEFLIYFQGNSAPDKSGLPSDRFSAERTGGSVSTLTIQRTQQEDSAVYLCASSSTGLQRETQYFGPGTRLLVL.

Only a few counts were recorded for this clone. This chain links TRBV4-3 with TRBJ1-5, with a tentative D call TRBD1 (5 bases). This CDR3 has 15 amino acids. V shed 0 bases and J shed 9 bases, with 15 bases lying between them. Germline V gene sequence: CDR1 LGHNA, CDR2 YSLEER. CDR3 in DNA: TGCGCCAGCAGCCAAGAGTCGCAGGGCAGAGGGCCCCAGCATTTT. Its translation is CASSQESQGRGPQHF.

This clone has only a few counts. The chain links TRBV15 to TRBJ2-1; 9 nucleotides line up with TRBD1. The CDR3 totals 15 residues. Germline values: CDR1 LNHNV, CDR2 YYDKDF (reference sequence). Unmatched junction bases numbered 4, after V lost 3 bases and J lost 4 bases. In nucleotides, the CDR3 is TGTGCCACCAGCAGGGGACAGGGATTATACAATGAGCAGTTCTTC. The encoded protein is CATSRGQGLYNEQFF.

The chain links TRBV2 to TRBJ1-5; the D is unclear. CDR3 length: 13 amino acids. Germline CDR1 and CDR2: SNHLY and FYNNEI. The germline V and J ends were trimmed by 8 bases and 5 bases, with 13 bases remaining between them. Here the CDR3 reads CASAIGIDQPQHF. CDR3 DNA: TGTGCCAGCGCCATCGGGATCGATCAGCCCCAGCATTTT.

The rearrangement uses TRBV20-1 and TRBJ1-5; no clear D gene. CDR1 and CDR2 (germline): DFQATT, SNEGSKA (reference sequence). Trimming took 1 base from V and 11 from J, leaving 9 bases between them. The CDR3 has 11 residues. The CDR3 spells CSARVHKTQHF. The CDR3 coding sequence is TGCAGTGCTAGAGTTCACAAGACCCAGCATTTT.

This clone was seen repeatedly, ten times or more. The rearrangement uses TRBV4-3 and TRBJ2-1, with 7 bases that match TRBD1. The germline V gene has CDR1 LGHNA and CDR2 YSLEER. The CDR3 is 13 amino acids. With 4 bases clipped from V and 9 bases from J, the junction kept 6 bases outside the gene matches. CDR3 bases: TGCGCCAGCAGCCGAGACAGGGTAGGTGAGCAGTTCTTC. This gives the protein CASSRDRVGEQFF.

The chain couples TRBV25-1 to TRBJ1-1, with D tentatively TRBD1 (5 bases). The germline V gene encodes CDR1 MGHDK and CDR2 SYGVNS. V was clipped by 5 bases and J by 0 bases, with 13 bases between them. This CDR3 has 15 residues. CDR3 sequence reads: CASSLQGLVNTEAFF. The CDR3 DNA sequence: TGTGCCAGCAGTTTGCAGGGTTTGGTGAACACTGAAGCTTTCTTT.

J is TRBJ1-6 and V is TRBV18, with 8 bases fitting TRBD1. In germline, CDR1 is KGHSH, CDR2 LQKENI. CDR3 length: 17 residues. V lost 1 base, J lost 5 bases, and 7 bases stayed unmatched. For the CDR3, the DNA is TGTGCCAGCTCACCACGGTCCCGGGGACAGGATAATTCACCCCTCCACTTT. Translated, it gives CASSPRSRGQDNSPLHF.

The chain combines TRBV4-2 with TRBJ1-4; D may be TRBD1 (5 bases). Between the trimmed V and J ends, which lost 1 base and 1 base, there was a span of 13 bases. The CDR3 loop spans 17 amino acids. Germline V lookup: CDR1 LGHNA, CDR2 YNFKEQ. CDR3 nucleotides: TGTGCCAGCAGCCAAGGGGGCAGGTCTCAAACTAATGAAAAACTGTTTTTT. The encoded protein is CASSQGGRSQTNEKLFF.

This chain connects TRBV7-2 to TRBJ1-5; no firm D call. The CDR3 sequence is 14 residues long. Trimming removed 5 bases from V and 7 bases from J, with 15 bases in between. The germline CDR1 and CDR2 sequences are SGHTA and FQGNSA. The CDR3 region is CASSLDTIGQPQHF. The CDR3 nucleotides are TGTGCCAGCAGCCTAGACACCATCGGGCAGCCCCAGCATTTT. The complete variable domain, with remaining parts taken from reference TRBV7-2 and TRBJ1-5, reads GAGVSQSPSNKVTEKGKDVELRCDPISGHTALYWYRQSLGQGLEFLIYFQGNSAPDKSGLPSDRFSAERTGGSVSTLTIQRTQQEDSAVYLCASSLDTIGQPQHFGDGTRLSIL.